These 29 T cell receptor beta chains were all obtained from the same sample, sequenced in a study of spatial heterogeneity in lung cancer. TCRdb recomputed calls from the 5' RACE reads with MiXCR, one row per CDR3 protein. The data hold 28,000 or so distinct CDR3 sequences, with roughly 12% observed a single time. Regarding time point: sample taken at primary tumor resection. Extraction of whole RNA from tumor, nontumor lung or frozen PBMC preceded unsorted sequencing. The specimen comprised PBMCs, sampled at surgery. The source of these receptors is a female donor with early-stage non-small cell lung cancer.

At least ten counts were recorded for this clonotype. V usage is TRBV23-1 and J usage is TRBJ1-5, with D uncertain. TRBV23-1 is known as an ORF, though its function is uncertain. This CDR3 has 19 amino acids. Trimming removed 2 bases at V and 0 bases at J, with 20 bases between. The CDR3 region has the DNA TGCGCCAGCAGTCAAGCGAACGGCGAGAGGGAAAATAGCAATCAGCCCCAGCATTTT. This translates into CASSQANGERENSNQPQHF.

This sequence joins TRBV7-2 and TRBJ1-5; no definite D call. The ends were cut back, 1 base at V and 7 bases at J, with 8 bases in the middle. CDR3 length equals 13 residues. The germline gives CDR1 SGHTA, CDR2 FQGNSA. The CDR3 sequence: CASSLGVVQPQHF. As DNA, the CDR3 is TGTGCCAGCAGCTTAGGGGTAGTCCAGCCCCAGCATTTT.

This clonotype was seen only a few times. This chain joins TRBV6-1 and TRBJ2-1; TRBD1 is a possible D gene (6 bases). Per germline, CDR1 MNHNS and CDR2 SASEGT. The ends were cut back, 4 bases at V and 5 bases at J, with 24 bases in the middle. The CDR3 length is 18 residues. The CDR3 DNA reads as TGTGCCAGCAGTGCCCCAAGCCTACAGGGATTGAGACACAATGAGCAGTTCTTC. As protein: CASSAPSLQGLRHNEQFF.

This clonotype was observed many times. The CDR3 is CASSLTIENTQYF. The CDR3 coding sequence is TGTGCCAGCAGCCTCACGATAGAAAATACGCAGTATTTT. J is TRBJ2-3 and V is TRBV7-3; no firm D call. Deletions cut 5 bases from V and 7 bases from J, with 13 bases between. The CDR3 loop spans 13 amino acids. Germline values: CDR1 SGHTA, CDR2 FQGTGA.

This clonotype was seen many times. The rearrangement links TRBV20-1 to TRBJ2-7; no definite D call. The CDR3 loop spans 13 amino acids. Germline V CDR1 and CDR2: DFQATT, SNEGSKA (reference sequence). With 3 bases removed from V and 7 bases from J, the gap between germline ends came to 16 bases. CDR3 region: CSARPSDPEEQYF. The CDR3 DNA reads as TGCAGTGCTAGGCCCTCTGACCCGGAGGAGCAGTACTTC.

The sample holds a few counts of this clonotype. The chain combines TRBV9 with TRBJ1-1; 7 bases are shared with TRBD1. J was trimmed by 8 bases and V by 5 bases; bases with no gene match: 6. The CDR3 runs to 12 residues. Germline CDR1 is SGDLS and CDR2 is YYNGEE. In nucleotides, the CDR3 is TGTGCCAGCAGAGACAGGGTCCGCGAAGCTTTCTTT. Translating it yields CASRDRVREAFF. The entire variable domain, with the rest obtained from reference TRBV9 and TRBJ1-1, is as follows: DSGVTQTPKHLITATGQRVTLRCSPRSGDLSVYWYQQSLDQGLQFLIQYYNGEERAKGNILERFSAQQFPDLHSELNLSSLELGDSALYFCASRDRVREAFFGQGTRLTVV.

This clonotype has at least ten counts. The chain joins TRBV29-1 to TRBJ2-1; D might be TRBD1 (6 bases). CDR1 SQVTM and CDR2 ANQGSEA come from the germline V gene. V was trimmed by 1 base and J by 7 bases, leaving 8 bases between them. The CDR3 is 12 amino acids. CDR3 region: CSVEAQGNEQFF. Here the CDR3 DNA reads TGCAGCGTTGAAGCACAGGGTAATGAGCAGTTCTTC.

The chain has TRBV11-2 and TRBJ2-7; 10 positions match TRBD1. The ends lost 5 bases at V and 1 base at J; junction bases unmatched: 11. Germline V CDR1 and CDR2: SGHAT, FQNNGV. This CDR3 contains 17 residues. DNA for the CDR3: TGTGCCAGCAGCCCTCCAATGACAGGGGGCCCGTCCTACGAGCAGTACGTC. This sequence encodes CASSPPMTGGPSYEQYV.

This clonotype has at least ten counts. A junction boundary mismatches the germline segment, possibly from a read error. V usage is TRBV12-3 or TRBV12-4 and J usage is TRBJ2-5; possibly TRBD1 for D (6 bases). The CDR3 totals 15 residues. For the CDR3, the DNA is TGTGCCAACAGTTTGGGCAGGGGAGATGTTGAGACCCAGTACTTC. This codes for CANSLGRGDVETQYF.

This clonotype has at least ten counts. V is TRBV18 and J is TRBJ1-1; 8 bases map to TRBD1. V lost 1 base and J lost 5; bases outside the gene matches: 6. Germline values: CDR1 KGHSH, CDR2 LQKENI. The CDR3 loop spans 15 amino acids. The CDR3 sequence: CASSPQQGVKTEAFF. The CDR3 DNA follows: TGTGCCAGCTCACCACAACAGGGGGTTAAAACTGAAGCTTTCTTT.

V gene TRBV19 combines with J gene TRBJ1-3; D uncertain. Per germline, CDR1 LNHDA and CDR2 SQIVND (reference sequence). Trimming pared 6 bases from V and 0 bases from J, leaving 12 bases between. This CDR3 has 15 residues. The CDR3 sequence is CASRTEKSSGNTIYF. CDR3 DNA: TGTGCCAGTAGGACCGAGAAGAGCTCTGGAAACACCATATATTTT. Supplemented by reference TRBV19 and TRBJ1-3, the full variable domain reads DGGITQSPKYLFRKEGQNVTLSCEQNLNHDAMYWYRQDPGQGLRLIYYSQIVNDFQKGDIAEGYSVSREKKESFPLTVTSAQKNPTAFYLCASRTEKSSGNTIYFGEGSWLTVV.

This clonotype was seen ten or more times. The chain carries TRBV3-1 and TRBJ2-2; 14 positions match TRBD2. The V segment lost 4 bases and the J segment 3 bases; nucleotides outside the gene matches: 7. CDR3 length: 18 amino acids. CDR1 is LGHDT, CDR2 YNNKEL, per germline (reference sequence). CDR3 nucleotides: TGTGCCAGCAGCCGACTAGCGGGAGGGCCAGGTGACACCGGGGAGCTGTTTTTT. Encoded protein: CASSRLAGGPGDTGELFF.

This clonotype has ten or more counts. An end of the junction does not agree with germline; a read error may underlie this. The chain has TRBV7-9 and TRBJ1-6, with a possible D match to TRBD1 (5 bases). Germline V gives CDR1 SEHNR, CDR2 FQNEAQ (reference sequence). The CDR3 is 14 amino acids. The CDR3 is CASSLILGDSPLPF. DNA of the CDR3: TGTGCCAGCAGCTTAATCCTGGGGGATTCACCCCTCCCTTTT.

There are many counts of this clonotype. The genes are TRBV29-1 and TRBJ2-3; 7 positions agree with TRBD1. V was clipped by 6 bases and J by 0 bases; unmatched bases: 9. The germline gives CDR1 SQVTM, CDR2 ANQGSEA. This CDR3 contains 15 residues. CDR3 protein: CSVQSRDRSTDTQYF. The CDR3 DNA reads as TGCAGCGTCCAGTCCCGGGACAGAAGCACAGATACGCAGTATTTT.

This clonotype appeared many times. The CDR3 DNA sequence: TGTGCCAGCTCACCAGCAACAGTTAGCAATCAGCCCCAGCATTTT. Amino acid sequence: CASSPATVSNQPQHF. The rearrangement links TRBV18 to TRBJ1-5; D is uncertain. The CDR3 length is 15 residues. V shed 2 bases and J shed 0 bases, with 8 bases lying between them. CDR1 and CDR2 (germline): KGHSH, LQKENI.

Ten or more counts support this clonotype. The chain employs TRBV27 and TRBJ2-2; TRBD1 agrees at 7 bases. The CDR3 runs to 14 residues. The germline V gene has CDR1 MNHEY and CDR2 SMNVEV (reference sequence). V was pared by 5 bases and J by 3 bases, with 3 bases of the junction left unmatched. CDR3 amino acids: CASSTGTDTGELFF. CDR3 nucleotides: TGTGCCAGCAGTACCGGGACAGACACCGGGGAGCTGTTTTTT.

Many counts were recorded for this clonotype. J is TRBJ1-1 and V is TRBV4-1, with D unresolved. Germline V lookup: CDR1 MGHRA, CDR2 YSYEKL. This CDR3 is 12 amino acids long. V was shortened by 1 base and J by 10 bases, with 10 bases between the two germline ends. The CDR3 here is CASSQVGVGAFF. The CDR3 DNA reads TGCGCCAGCAGCCAAGTCGGGGTAGGAGCTTTCTTT.

This clonotype was seen ten or more times. This sequence joins TRBV6-5 and TRBJ1-1, with a weak D call TRBD1 (6 bases). This CDR3 region has 12 residues. Trimming shortened V by 6 bases and J by 8 bases, and 13 bases separated the two germline ends. Germline V gene lookup returns CDR1 MNHEY and CDR2 SVGAGI. The CDR3 spells CASRARTDEAFF. CDR3 nucleotides: TGTGCCAGCAGGGCCCGGACAGACGAAGCTTTCTTT.

This clonotype appeared a single time. CDR3 sequence (DNA): TGTGCCAGCAGCGCCGGGACAGGGGGCCAAGAGACCCAGTACTTC. This codes for CASSAGTGGQETQYF. The chain couples TRBV3-1 to TRBJ2-5, with 11 bases fitting TRBD1. V lost 5 bases to trimming and J lost 1 base; unmatched junction nucleotides: 3. The V gene's germline CDR1 is LGHDT and CDR2 YNNKEL (reference sequence). The CDR3 totals 15 residues.

At least ten counts were recorded for this clonotype. The chain combines TRBV7-7 with TRBJ1-1; D remains unclear. Germline CDR1 is SSHAT and CDR2 is FNYEAQ (reference sequence). The V and J ends lost 2 bases and 6 bases respectively, with 7 bases between them. This CDR3 has 12 residues. DNA for the CDR3: TGTGCCAGCAGCTTATCTGCGGCTGAAGCTTTCTTT. It codes for CASSLSAAEAFF.

This clonotype was seen a single time. A read error may explain this, as a much larger clone is one base away. V is TRBV6-5 and J is TRBJ2-2; D call uncertain. The length of the CDR3 is 15 residues. Trimming took 6 bases from V and 0 from J, leaving 11 bases between them. CDR1 and CDR2 from the germline V gene are MNHEY and SVGAGI. The CDR3 sequence: CASRYMASNTGELFF. The CDR3 DNA is TGTGCCAGCAGATACATGGCTTCGAACACCGGGGAGCTGTTTTTT.

As DNA, the CDR3 is TGTGCCAGCAGCAGGACCCACACAGATACGCAGTATTTT. It translates to CASSRTHTDTQYF. The chain uses TRBV7-2 and TRBJ2-3; the D is unclear. The CDR3 runs 13 residues. Trimming took off 5 bases at V and 2 bases at J, with 8 bases between the two ends. CDR1 SGHTA and CDR2 FQGNSA come from the germline V gene.

This clonotype turned up a few times. The chain links TRBV19 to TRBJ2-3, with D perhaps matching TRBD1 (6 bases). Between the trimmed V and J ends, which lost 7 bases and 7 bases, there was a span of 9 bases. The CDR3 covers 11 residues. Germline loops: CDR1 LNHDA, CDR2 SQIVND (reference sequence). CDR3 DNA sequence: TGTGCCAGTACCACAGGGAATACGCAGTATTTT. Translating it yields CASTTGNTQYF.

This clonotype has ten or more counts. The chain has TRBV11-2 and TRBJ2-7; D is perhaps TRBD2 (6 bases). Trimming left V 5 bases short and J 2 bases short, with 13 bases between. In germline, CDR1 is SGHAT, CDR2 FQNNGV. The CDR3 is 14 amino acids. CDR3 loop: CASSRMGGAYEQYV. CDR3 bases: TGTGCCAGCAGCCGAATGGGGGGAGCCTACGAGCAGTACGTC.

This clonotype was observed at least ten times. The chain carries TRBV18 and TRBJ1-1; D gene unclear. The germline V gene encodes CDR1 KGHSH and CDR2 LQKENI. V was trimmed by 2 bases and J by 1 base, leaving 5 bases between them. There are 13 residues in the CDR3. The CDR3 protein is CASSPMANTEAFF. The DNA for the CDR3 is TGTGCCAGCTCACCAATGGCGAACACTGAAGCTTTCTTT. The full variable domain, with the rest looked up from reference TRBV18 and TRBJ1-1, is NAGVMQNPRHLVRRRGQEARLRCSPMKGHSHVYWYRQLPEEGLKFMVYLQKENIIDESGMPKERFSAEFPKEGPSILRIQQVVRGDSAAYFCASSPMANTEAFFGQGTRLTVV.

This clonotype has at least ten counts. The chain is built from TRBV7-8 and TRBJ2-6; D is unresolved. Germline CDR1 is SGHVS and CDR2 is FQNEAQ. The CDR3 sequence is 14 residues long. Here the CDR3 reads CASFVGSGANVLTF. CDR3 DNA sequence: TGTGCTTCGTTTGTTGGGTCTGGGGCCAACGTCCTGACTTTC.

The V and J genes are TRBV28 and TRBJ2-4, with a possible D match to TRBD1 (7 bases). Germline CDR1 is MDHEN and CDR2 is SYDVKM. Trimming cost V 3 bases and J 3 bases, with 21 bases left between them. The CDR3 spans 18 residues. CDR3 sequence reads: CASSFLAAGQRVKNIQYF. CDR3 coding DNA: TGTGCCAGCAGTTTTTTGGCTGCGGGACAGAGGGTCAAAAACATTCAGTACTTC.

The rearrangement joins TRBV4-1 to TRBJ2-2; D is unresolved. CDR3 size: 14 residues. Trimming removed 5 bases at V and 2 bases at J, with 9 bases between. CDR1 and CDR2 from the germline V gene are MGHRA and YSYEKL. The chain's CDR3 is CASSGRQNTGELFF. The CDR3 nucleotides are TGCGCCAGCAGCGGACGACAAAACACCGGGGAGCTGTTTTTT.

This clonotype appeared a single time. V gene TRBV7-9 combines with J gene TRBJ2-7, with D perhaps TRBD1 or TRBD2 (6 bases each). The CDR3 runs to 15 residues. V was shortened by 4 bases and J by 4 bases, with 17 bases between the two germline ends. Germline V gene lookup returns CDR1 SEHNR and CDR2 FQNEAQ (reference sequence). CDR3: CASSSPSGAGYEQYF. In nucleotides, the CDR3 is TGTGCCAGCAGCTCCCCCTCGGGGGCGGGTTACGAGCAGTACTTC.